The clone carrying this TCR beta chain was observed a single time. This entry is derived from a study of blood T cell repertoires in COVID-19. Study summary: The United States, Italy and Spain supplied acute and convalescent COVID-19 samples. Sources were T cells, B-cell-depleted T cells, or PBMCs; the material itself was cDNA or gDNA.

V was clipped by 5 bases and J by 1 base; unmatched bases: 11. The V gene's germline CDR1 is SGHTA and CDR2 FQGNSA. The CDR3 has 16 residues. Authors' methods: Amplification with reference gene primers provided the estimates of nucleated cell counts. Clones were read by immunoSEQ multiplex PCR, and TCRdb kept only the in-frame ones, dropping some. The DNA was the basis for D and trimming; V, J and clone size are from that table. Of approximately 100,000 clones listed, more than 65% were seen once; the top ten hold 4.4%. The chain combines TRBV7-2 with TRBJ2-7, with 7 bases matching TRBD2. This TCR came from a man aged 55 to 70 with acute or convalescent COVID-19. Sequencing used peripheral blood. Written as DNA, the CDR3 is TGTGCCAGCAGCCAAACCGGGACTATAAGTTCCTACGAGCAGTACTTC. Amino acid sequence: CASSQTGTISSYEQYF.